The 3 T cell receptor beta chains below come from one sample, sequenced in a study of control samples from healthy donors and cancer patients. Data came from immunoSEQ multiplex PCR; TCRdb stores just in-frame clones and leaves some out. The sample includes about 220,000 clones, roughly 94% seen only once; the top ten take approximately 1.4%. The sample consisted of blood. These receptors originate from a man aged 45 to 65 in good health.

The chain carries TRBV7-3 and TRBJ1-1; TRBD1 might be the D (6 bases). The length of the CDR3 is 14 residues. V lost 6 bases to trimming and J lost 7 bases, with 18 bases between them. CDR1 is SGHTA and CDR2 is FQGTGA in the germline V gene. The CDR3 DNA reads TGTGCCAGCAGTAAAGACAGGACCCCACTTGAAGCTTTCTTT. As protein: CASSKDRTPLEAFF.

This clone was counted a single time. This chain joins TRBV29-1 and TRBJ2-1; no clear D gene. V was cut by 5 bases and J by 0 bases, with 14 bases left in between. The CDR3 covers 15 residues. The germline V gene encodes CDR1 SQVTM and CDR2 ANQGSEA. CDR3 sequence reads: CSVYGFTSSYNEQFF. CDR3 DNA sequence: TGCAGCGTTTACGGATTTACGAGCTCCTACAATGAGCAGTTCTTC.

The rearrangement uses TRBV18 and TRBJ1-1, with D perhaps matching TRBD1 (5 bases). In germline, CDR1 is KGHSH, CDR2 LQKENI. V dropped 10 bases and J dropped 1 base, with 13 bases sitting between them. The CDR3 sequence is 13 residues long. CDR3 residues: CATKTDSNTEAFF. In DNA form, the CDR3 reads TGTGCCACAAAGACAGACTCGAACACTGAAGCTTTCTTT.